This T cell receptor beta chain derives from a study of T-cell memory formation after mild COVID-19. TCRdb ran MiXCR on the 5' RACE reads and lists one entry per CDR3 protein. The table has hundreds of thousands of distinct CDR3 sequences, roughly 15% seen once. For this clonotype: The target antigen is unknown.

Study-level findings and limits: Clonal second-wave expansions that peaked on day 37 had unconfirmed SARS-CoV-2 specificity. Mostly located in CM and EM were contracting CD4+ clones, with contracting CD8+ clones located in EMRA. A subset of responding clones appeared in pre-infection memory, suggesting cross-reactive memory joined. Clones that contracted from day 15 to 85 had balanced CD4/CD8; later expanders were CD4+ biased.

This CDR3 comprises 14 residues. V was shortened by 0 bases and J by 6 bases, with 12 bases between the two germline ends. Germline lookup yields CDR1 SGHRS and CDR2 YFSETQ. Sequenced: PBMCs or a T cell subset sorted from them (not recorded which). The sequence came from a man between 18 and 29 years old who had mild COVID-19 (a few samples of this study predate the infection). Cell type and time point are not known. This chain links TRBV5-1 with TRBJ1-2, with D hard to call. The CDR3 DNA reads TGCGCCAGCAGCTTGGCCGGACGACTCCATGGCTACACCTTC. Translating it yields CASSLAGRLHGYTF.